The next 15 T cell receptor beta chains were all read from a single sample in a study of blood T cells in healthy people across ages. The second PCR ran roughly 7 to 12 cycles with a sample-barcoded 5' primer and J-beta primers. TCRdb re-analysed the 5' RACE reads in MiXCR, keeping a single row per CDR3 protein. This table has about 1.7 million distinct CDR3 sequences, roughly 28% appearing once. The sample consisted of blood. The receptor set was obtained from a woman in her 30s in good health.

This clonotype was seen many times. The V call is TRBV6-2 or TRBV6-3, the J call TRBJ2-4; D remains unclear. The CDR3 covers 16 residues. Germline V CDR1 and CDR2: MNHEY, SVGEGT. Trimming shortened V by 1 base and J by 2 bases, and 12 bases separated the two germline ends. The CDR3 coding sequence is TGTGCCAGCAGTTACTATTCGGAAACTACCAAAAACATTCAGTACTTC. Its translation is CASSYYSETTKNIQYF.

The table lists this clonotype with many counts. This chain links TRBV19 with TRBJ2-7; TRBD1 might be the D (6 bases). V was shortened by 3 bases and J by 3 bases, with 15 bases between the two germline ends. CDR3 length: 15 amino acids. Per germline, CDR1 LNHDA and CDR2 SQIVND (reference sequence). The CDR3 DNA follows: TGTGCCAGTAGTATCGAACAGGGCGCGAACTACGAGCAGTACTTC. Translating gives CASSIEQGANYEQYF. The full variable domain, its missing parts supplied by reference TRBV19 and TRBJ2-7, is DGGITQSPKYLFRKEGQNVTLSCEQNLNHDAMYWYRQDPGQGLRLIYYSQIVNDFQKGDIAEGYSVSREKKESFPLTVTSAQKNPTAFYLCASSIEQGANYEQYFGPGTRLTVT.

Turning to this clonotype: This may arise from a read error, as a much more abundant clone is one base away. V gene TRBV7-2 combines with J gene TRBJ2-5; D is undetermined. V gave up 2 bases and J gave up 11 bases, with 27 bases separating them. Germline CDR1 SGHTA, CDR2 FQGNSA. The CDR3 runs 17 residues. CDR3 sequence reads: CASSLILSGSYHNEQYF. The CDR3 DNA sequence: TGTGCCAGCAGCTTAATCCTTTCCGGGTCCTACCACAATGAGCAGTACTTC.

To note about this clonotype: Germline and junction disagree at one end, which may indicate a read error. The J gene is TRBJ2-2, the V gene TRBV4-1; TRBD1 matches at 10 bases. Germline V gene data show CDR1 as MGHRA and CDR2 as YSYEKL. The CDR3 has 19 amino acids. DNA of the CDR3: TGCGCCAGCAGCCAAGGGGGCCTCCGGGACAGGGGTGCTACCGGGGAGCGGTTTTTT. It codes for CASSQGGLRDRGATGERFF.

This clonotype came up a few times. The V and J genes are TRBV4-1 and TRBJ1-4; D gene unclear. The CDR3 extends over 15 amino acids. Germline lookup yields CDR1 MGHRA and CDR2 YSYEKL. Trimming cost V 0 bases and J 8 bases, with 13 bases left between them. This chain's CDR3 is CASSQDEWASEKLFF. The CDR3 coding sequence is TGCGCCAGCAGCCAAGATGAGTGGGCGAGCGAAAAACTGTTTTTT.

The V gene is TRBV28, the J gene TRBJ2-7; D call uncertain. V gave up 10 bases and J gave up 2 bases, with 18 bases separating them. The CDR3 runs 14 residues. The germline V gene has CDR1 MDHEN and CDR2 SYDVKM. CDR3: CAMSSAGGAYEQYF. CDR3 in DNA: TGTGCCATGAGTTCCGCCGGTGGGGCCTACGAGCAGTACTTC. Complete variable domain (other parts from reference TRBV28 and TRBJ2-7): DVKVTQSSRYLVKRTGEKVFLECVQDMDHENMFWYRQDPGLGLRLIYFSYDVKMKEKGDIPEGYSVSREKKERFSLILESASTNQTSMYLCAMSSAGGAYEQYFGPGTRLTVT.

The table lists this clonotype with many counts. The gene calls are TRBV7-9 and TRBJ1-4; D call uncertain. The length of the CDR3 is 15 residues. Germline CDR1 SEHNR, CDR2 FQNEAQ (reference sequence). V was shortened by 1 base and J by 0 bases, with 6 bases between the two germline ends. CDR3 sequence: CASSLVGATNEKLFF. The CDR3 coding sequence is TGTGCCAGCAGCTTAGTTGGTGCAACTAATGAAAAACTGTTTTTT.

The chain joins TRBV5-1 to TRBJ1-2; 8 nucleotides align to TRBD1. Germline V gene data show CDR1 as SGHRS and CDR2 as YFSETQ. The length of the CDR3 is 14 residues. After removal of 0 bases from V and 8 bases from J, the junction contained 6 bases not matched to a gene. Here the CDR3 reads CASSLDPRGLGYTF. CDR3 bases: TGCGCCAGCAGCTTGGACCCCAGGGGGCTCGGCTACACCTTC.

This chain uses TRBV5-1 with TRBJ2-4, with 15 bases aligning to TRBD2. Germline-derived CDR1 and CDR2 are SGHRS and YFSETQ. The CDR3 consists of 17 residues. After removal of 5 bases from V and 8 bases from J, the junction contained 11 bases not matched to a gene. The CDR3 DNA reads as TGCGCCAGCAGACTCGGACTAGCGGGAGGGCCTGTTTACATTCAGTACTTC. This translates into CASRLGLAGGPVYIQYF.

A remark on this clonotype: A much bigger clone sits one base away, suggesting this may be a read error. The J gene is TRBJ2-7, the V gene TRBV5-1; the match to TRBD2 covers 10 bases. Germline CDR1 and CDR2: SGHRS and YFSETQ. The V segment lost 4 bases and the J segment 7 bases; nucleotides outside the gene matches: 14. The CDR3 extends over 16 amino acids. The CDR3 region is CASSIRGLAVDNEQYF. CDR3 DNA sequence: TGCGCCAGCAGCATCCGAGGACTAGCGGTGGATAATGAGCAGTACTTC.

The genes are TRBV10-3 and TRBJ2-3, with unresolved D. Trimming removed 7 bases at V and 6 bases at J, with 14 bases between. Germline V lookup: CDR1 ENHRY, CDR2 SYGVKD. This CDR3 comprises 13 residues. CDR3: CAIKGLKSDTQYF. The CDR3 bases are TGTGCCATCAAAGGCCTAAAGTCCGATACGCAGTATTTT.

This clonotype has a handful of counts. V usage is TRBV20-1 and J usage is TRBJ2-3; D remains ambiguous. CDR1 and CDR2 from the germline V gene are DFQATT and SNEGSKA (reference sequence). V shed 0 bases and J shed 6 bases, with 16 bases lying between them. The CDR3 is made up of 15 amino acids. In DNA, the CDR3 is TGCAGTGCTAGAGACCCTGGTGGAGTTGATGATACGCAGTATTTT. This sequence encodes CSARDPGGVDDTQYF.

Many counts were recorded for this clonotype. The chain couples TRBV4-1 to TRBJ1-2; 7 bases fit TRBD1. The CDR3 sequence is 17 residues long. Trimming removed 2 bases from V and 5 bases from J; junction bases left unmatched: 14. Per the germline V gene, CDR1 is MGHRA and CDR2 is YSYEKL. CDR3 in amino acids: CASSQPAQAPGGYGYTF. As DNA, the CDR3 is TGCGCCAGCAGCCAACCCGCTCAGGCTCCAGGGGGGTATGGCTACACCTTC.

Ten or more counts support this clonotype. V usage is TRBV20-1 and J usage is TRBJ2-1, with a possible D match to TRBD2 (6 bases). The V and J ends lost 8 bases and 8 bases respectively, with 19 bases between them. The CDR3 consists of 13 residues. The V gene's germline CDR1 is DFQATT and CDR2 SNEGSKA (reference sequence). The CDR3 here is CSSQRRGFDEQFF. For the CDR3, the DNA is TGCAGTTCTCAGCGGAGGGGATTCGATGAGCAGTTCTTC.

The rearrangement joins TRBV7-2 to TRBJ2-5; TRBD2 agrees at 14 bases. CDR3 length: 19 residues. The V and J ends lost 6 bases and 5 bases, in that order; junction bases with no gene match: 17. CDR1 is SGHTA, CDR2 FQGNSA, per germline. Here the CDR3 DNA reads TGTGCCAGCAGTCTCAAATACCGGACTAGCGGGGGGCCCAGCGAGACCCAGTACTTC. This encodes CASSLKYRTSGGPSETQYF. Full variable domain (missing parts from reference TRBV7-2 and TRBJ2-5): GAGVSQSPSNKVTEKGKDVELRCDPISGHTALYWYRQSLGQGLEFLIYFQGNSAPDKSGLPSDRFSAERTGGSVSTLTIQRTQQEDSAVYLCASSLKYRTSGGPSETQYFGPGTRLLVL.